What follows are 9 T cell receptor beta chains derived from one specimen sequenced in a study of beta chain features in type 1 diabetes listed by TCRdb under 2018. The protocol used for the library was the immunoSEQ multiplex PCR assay. All of the isolated RNA was reverse transcribed with the High Capacity cDNA Reverse Transcription Kit, so expressed TCRB transcripts were sequenced. Sourced from immuneACCESS, this table was stored by TCRdb with only in-frame sequences that have V and J called. A share of the clones is absent; for the studies checked, an unresolved V gene accounts for under half, and the remainder has no known explanation. Within this sample are around 400,000 clones, with over 13% of them counted one time only. The ten largest clonotypes hold about 0.018% of the sample. Sequences were obtained from naive CD4+ T cells from blood. The sample's cell subset or site label is to be understood as: true naive CD4+ T cells. The receptors stem from a woman aged 18 to 35 in good health.

The V and J genes are TRBV29-1 and TRBJ2-4; 10 bases fit TRBD1. CDR3 length: 14 amino acids. J was trimmed by 6 bases and V by 7 bases; bases with no gene match: 9. CDR1 is SQVTM, CDR2 ANQGSEA, per germline. CDR3 residues: CSAEPGQGPNIQYF. The DNA for the CDR3 is TGCAGCGCCGAACCGGGACAGGGGCCAAACATTCAGTACTTC.

The chain recombines TRBV7-8 with TRBJ2-2; 7 nucleotides align to TRBD1. The V gene's germline CDR1 is SGHVS and CDR2 FQNEAQ. The length of the CDR3 is 16 residues. With V trimmed by 1 base and J by 6 bases, 8 bases remained unmatched. In nucleotides, the CDR3 is TGTGCCAGCAGCTTAGATCGGACAGGCTCCTCCGGGGAGCTGTTTTTT. It codes for CASSLDRTGSSGELFF.

The sample holds a few counts of this clone. The J gene is TRBJ1-1, the V gene TRBV29-1; possibly TRBD1 for D (6 bases). Germline values: CDR1 SQVTM, CDR2 ANQGSEA. V lost 5 bases to trimming and J lost 0 bases, with 19 bases between them. The CDR3 spans 16 residues. CDR3 bases: TGCAGCGTTAGACCGGCGGGGGGCGGGGTGAACACTGAAGCTTTCTTT. Translating it yields CSVRPAGGGVNTEAFF.

This clone has only a few counts. Other DNA sequences in the same sample also yield this CDR3. V usage is TRBV29-1 and J usage is TRBJ1-1, with no clear D. CDR3 size: 12 residues. V dropped 4 bases and J dropped 1 base, with 7 bases sitting between them. Germline values: CDR1 SQVTM, CDR2 ANQGSEA. CDR3 DNA sequence: TGCAGCGTTGTGCCGGGGAACACTGAAGCTTTCTTT. Its translation is CSVVPGNTEAFF.

The rearrangement links TRBV28 to TRBJ1-1, with D tentatively TRBD1 (6 bases). The CDR3 contains 11 residues. V was pared by 7 bases and J by 11 bases, with 14 bases between. In germline, CDR1 is MDHEN, CDR2 SYDVKM. The CDR3 DNA sequence: TGTGCCAGCACCGACGGACAGCGGGCTTTCTTT. Protein: CASTDGQRAFF.

This clone was observed a few times. The CDR3 nucleotides read TGTGCCAGTGGGGGGGGGCTACGACAAGAGACCCAGTACTTC. Protein: CASGGGLRQETQYF. V usage is TRBV28 and J usage is TRBJ2-5, with D possibly being TRBD2 (7 bases). Trimming took 9 bases from V and 2 from J, leaving 16 bases between them. Germline lookup yields CDR1 MDHEN and CDR2 SYDVKM. The CDR3 loop spans 14 amino acids. The variable domain in full, completed from reference TRBV28 and TRBJ2-5, reads DVKVTQSSRYLVKRTGEKVFLECVQDMDHENMFWYRQDPGLGLRLIYFSYDVKMKEKGDIPEGYSVSREKKERFSLILESASTNQTSMYLCASGGGLRQETQYFGPGTRLLVL.

The rearrangement links TRBV29-1 to TRBJ1-5, with a tentative D call TRBD1 (5 bases). V was shortened by 1 base and J by 7 bases, with 11 bases between the two germline ends. Germline V gives CDR1 SQVTM, CDR2 ANQGSEA. The CDR3 sequence is 13 residues long. The CDR3 sequence: CSVEVTRDQPQHF. As DNA, the CDR3 is TGCAGCGTTGAAGTTACGCGGGACCAGCCCCAGCATTTT.

The chain uses TRBV11-2 and TRBJ1-2; D perhaps matches TRBD1 (5 bases). CDR3 length: 14 residues. Germline V gene lookup returns CDR1 SGHAT and CDR2 FQNNGV. V was trimmed by 4 bases and J by 8 bases, leaving 17 bases between them. The CDR3 DNA sequence: TGTGCCAGCAGCTCGCAGCGGGGCCCTATCGGCTACACCTTC. Translation: CASSSQRGPIGYTF.

This clone was detected a few times. The rearrangement uses TRBV5-1 and TRBJ2-3; the match to TRBD2 covers 11 bases. V shed 4 bases and J 3 bases; nucleotides not matched to a gene: 7. The CDR3 length is 16 residues. Germline loops: CDR1 SGHRS, CDR2 YFSETQ. DNA of the CDR3: TGCGCCAGCAGCATAGCGGGAGGGCCCGGGACAGATACGCAGTATTTT. Amino acid sequence: CASSIAGGPGTDTQYF. Full variable domain (outside the CDR3, taken from reference TRBV5-1 and TRBJ2-3): KAGVTQTPRYLIKTRGQQVTLSCSPISGHRSVSWYQQTPGQGLQFLFEYFSETQRNKGNFPGRFSGRQFSNSRSEMNVSTLELGDSALYLCASSIAGGPGTDTQYFGPGTRLTVL.